Included here is one TCR beta chain sequence, with context. The target antigen is unknown. The record originates from a study of cytomegalovirus exposure and HLA in healthy donors. Findings and caveats of the study: A classifier reportedly called cytomegalovirus status with high sensitivity and specificity. Sequences of the TCR beta chain were said to predict the HLA-A and HLA-B alleles of most subjects accurately. It is likely that the observed cluster of highly shared sequence variants was a sequencing artifact.

60 Vbeta and 13 Jbeta primers were used in PCR. Repertoires were generated with immunoSEQ multiplex PCR, while TCRdb's copy carries only in-frame clones and drops some. The table records 150,000 to 200,000 clones, about 85% of them present only once. Sequencing was performed on PBMCs. This sequence was found in a boy aged 2 to 10 in good health and CMV-seronegative.

The CDR3 region has the DNA TGTGCCAGCAGCGCCCGCCCGGAGACTAGCGGGAGTACCAACGAGCAGTACTTC. Encoded protein: CASSARPETSGSTNEQYF. The V call is TRBV5-5, the J call TRBJ2-7, with 12 bases matching TRBD2. This CDR3 spans 18 amino acids. Germline assignment: CDR1 SGHKS and CDR2 YYEKEE (reference sequence). V gave up 4 bases and J gave up 5 bases; unmatched junction bases: 16.